Listed below are T cell receptor beta chains from one sample, sequenced in a study of prognosis after radiotherapy for stage I lung cancer. Via MiXCR, TCRdb re-called the multiplex PCR reads, giving one row per CDR3 protein. Here the sample spans about 15,000 distinct CDR3 sequences, about two fifths being singletons. The source was PBMCs, collected before or after stereotactic body radiation therapy (not recorded which). These receptors all come from a donor over 45 with non-small cell lung cancer. CDR3s include the opening cysteine and the closing phenylalanine or tryptophan.

j_call v_call cdr3_aa
TRBJ1-2 TRBV5-4 CASRAGPYYGYTF
TRBJ1-1 TRBV5-1 CASSDSPGVQNTEAFF
TRBJ1-2 TRBV6-1 CATCNRGGNYGYTF
TRBJ2-1 TRBV12-3/TRBV12-4 CASKPGASNEQFF
TRBJ2-5 TRBV20-1 CSARVSTGLQETQYF
TRBJ2-3 TRBV19 CASSMWGFTDTQYF
TRBJ1-6 TRBV27 CSSSLSKVNSPLHF
TRBJ2-1 TRBV28 CASKKGGGSSYNEQFF
TRBJ2-6 TRBV6-2/TRBV6-3 CAGSGGAISGANFLTF
TRBJ2-3 TRBV5-1 CASSVGMSSDTQYF
TRBJ1-6 TRBV6-1 CASRKNGNNSPLHF
TRBJ2-7 TRBV2 CASSEGGGEQYF
TRBJ2-6 TRBV19 CASSMSGSGANVLTF
TRBJ1-1 TRBV6-2/TRBV6-3 CASSYPSQGARGAFF
TRBJ2-2 TRBV9 CARSVSQVHTGELFF
TRBJ2-7 TRBV20-1 CSARWGGYEQYF
TRBJ1-2 TRBV5-6 CASSRATANYGYTF
TRBJ2-7 TRBV20-1 CSVPLTGTGAYEQYF
TRBJ2-3 TRBV20-1 CSAPSGRADTQYF
TRBJ2-3 TRBV6-4 CASSATASTDTQYF
TRBJ2-1 TRBV6-1 CATRGGDSYNEQFF
TRBJ2-2 TRBV11-2 CASSTRIRLAGGPMSTGELFF
TRBJ2-3 TRBV18 CASSPVERRQGASTDTQYF
TRBJ1-5 TRBV19 CASSIKGDGVYSNQPQHF
TRBJ2-5 TRBV7-9 CASSHSQETQYF
TRBJ2-3 TRBV7-3 CASSLLAENTDTQYF
TRBJ2-1 TRBV5-1 CASSLTGSSYNEQFF
TRBJ2-3 TRBV10-3 CAIRRLADTADTQYF
TRBJ1-4 TRBV7-9 CVSSLALGEKLIF
TRBJ1-2 TRBV7-2 CASSSGQGARYGYTF
TRBJ1-6 TRBV2 CANRRQSYYNSPLHF
TRBJ2-7 TRBV19 CASSKGPTGVAYEQYF
TRBJ2-1 TRBV5-1 CASSADREQFF
TRBJ1-3 TRBV7-9 CASSLVFGTFF
TRBJ2-1 TRBV7-2 CASSLAWRAVGEQFF
TRBJ1-2 TRBV28 CANILFRSYYGYTF
TRBJ2-1 TRBV7-9 CASSFVYNEQFF
TRBJ1-2 TRBV28 CASSLPRGQGGDGYTF
TRBJ2-2 TRBV28 CAIRCGGNTGELFF
TRBJ2-1 TRBV7-2 CASSLAGTSAYNEQFF
TRBJ1-1 TRBV30 CAWKLGGQYTEAFF
TRBJ1-2 TRBV5-1 CASSLRQGSRYDYTF
TRBJ1-2 TRBV9 CASSSRVCYGYTF
TRBJ2-1 TRBV20-1 CSARDLSSYNEQFF
TRBJ2-7 TRBV20-1 CSARPGTSFYEQYF
TRBJ2-5 TRBV20-1 CSAAPLAVLQVTQYF
TRBJ1-3 TRBV2 CASMRDLGNTIYF
TRBJ2-2 TRBV6-5 CASSYQPRGTGELFF
TRBJ1-1 TRBV12-3/TRBV12-4 CASSRNPWDVTNEAFF
TRBJ1-6 TRBV20-1 CSARPPPISNSPLHF
TRBJ1-4 TRBV27 CASRSGGREKLYF
TRBJ1-4 TRBV6-1 CASRLTATNEKLFF